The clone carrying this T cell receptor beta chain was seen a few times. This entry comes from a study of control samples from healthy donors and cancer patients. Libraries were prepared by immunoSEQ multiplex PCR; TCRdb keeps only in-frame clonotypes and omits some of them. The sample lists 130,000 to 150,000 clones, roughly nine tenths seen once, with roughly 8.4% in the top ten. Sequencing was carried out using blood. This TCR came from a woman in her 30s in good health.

CDR3 DNA sequence: TGTGCCAGCAGTGAAGTCAGCAACGCTTCCGAGCAGTACTTC. This codes for CASSEVSNASEQYF. The chain combines TRBV2 with TRBJ2-7; no reliable D call. Germline V gene data show CDR1 as SNHLY and CDR2 as FYNNEI. The CDR3 length is 14 residues. V gave up 1 base and J gave up 6 bases, with 13 bases separating them. The full variable domain, completed using reference TRBV2 and TRBJ2-7, is EPEVTQTPSHQVTQMGQEVILRCVPISNHLYFYWYRQILGQKVEFLVSFYNNEISEKSEIFDDQFSVERPDGSNFTLKIRSTKLEDSAMYFCASSEVSNASEQYFGPGTRLTVT.